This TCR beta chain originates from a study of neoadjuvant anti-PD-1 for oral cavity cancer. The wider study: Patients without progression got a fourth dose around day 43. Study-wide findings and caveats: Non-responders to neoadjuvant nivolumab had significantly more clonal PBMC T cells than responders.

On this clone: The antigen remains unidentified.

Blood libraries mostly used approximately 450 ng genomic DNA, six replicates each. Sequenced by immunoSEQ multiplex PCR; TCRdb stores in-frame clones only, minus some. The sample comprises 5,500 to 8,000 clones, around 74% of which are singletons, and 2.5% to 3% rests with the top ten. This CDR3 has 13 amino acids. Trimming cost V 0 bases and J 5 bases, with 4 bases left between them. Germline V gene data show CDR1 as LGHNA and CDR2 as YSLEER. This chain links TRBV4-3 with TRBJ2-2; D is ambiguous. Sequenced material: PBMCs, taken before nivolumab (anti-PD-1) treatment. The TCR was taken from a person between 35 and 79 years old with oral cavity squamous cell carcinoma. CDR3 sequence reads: CASSQEVTGELFF. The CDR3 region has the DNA TGCGCCAGCAGCCAAGAGGTAACCGGGGAGCTGTTTTTT.